Given below is one T cell receptor beta chain in context. This clonotype was counted at least ten times. No cognate antigen has been identified for it. Within one base of it there is no much larger clone, and no base qualities were kept. The library was prepared using 5' RACE. TCRdb records NextSeq 500 as the sequencer. Unique molecular identifiers were attached to individual cDNA molecules in the TCR library protocol so that sequencing error and PCR bias could be corrected. Sequencing covered both TCR alpha and beta chains, and within each sample the abundances of alpha and beta sequences were tightly co-correlated. The authors processed their data as follows. V gene, J gene and CDR3 annotation of TCR sequences was performed with Decombinator V4. TCRs were defined as expanded if a significant change between any two time points was detected under a Poisson model with p below 0.0001. TCR abundances were normalised to the total number of TCRs sequenced per sample and were expressed as counts per million. TRAV1-2 paired with TRAJ12, TRAJ20 or TRAJ33 defined MAIT TCRs, while TRAV10 paired with TRAJ18 defined iNKT TCRs. A search of VDJdb, accessed on 1 November 2021, was run for TCRs annotated to CMV, EBV and SARS-CoV-2, with TCRs annotated for multiple antigens excluded. The raw public reads went through TCRdb reprocessing: fastp at Q25, MiXCR clone calling, in-frame beta chains kept. Every CDR3 protein is listed once, alongside the most common genes and DNA of its rows. These V and J calls derive from TCRdb rather than the authors' analysis. Recorded for this sample are approximately 30,000 distinct CDR3 sequences; roughly 5% of them occurred a single time. The ten biggest clones cover about 21% of the sample.

The sample originates from a study of early T cells in non-severe SARS-CoV-2 infection (dated by TCRdb to 2020 to 2023). Some background on the complete study: TCR sequencing used bulk RNA from unsorted whole blood, so alpha and beta chains could not be paired. Study-wide findings and limitations: Matching against VDJdb was skewed toward anti-spike CD8 responses, likely underestimated virus-specific expansions, and missed private and CD4 specificities.

Spanning cysteine to phenylalanine, the CDR3 consists of 14 amino acids. The CDR3 DNA has 42 bases and is translated from base 1. CDR1 MDHEN and CDR2 SYDVKM were looked up in the germline V gene. The V and J ends are trimmed by 6 bases and 0 bases, leaving 12 bases between them. A case-control design nested within a healthcare worker cohort in London, UK, was used, with weekly nasopharyngeal swab PCR tests and blood sampling performed. Between 23 and 31 March 2020, the week of the UK lockdown, healthcare workers were enrolled and then followed up weekly for as long as 16 weeks. The chain couples TRBV28 to TRBJ2-7; no D gene call is confident. Sequencing was performed on whole blood. This TCR derives from an adult who was a healthcare worker with PCR-confirmed SARS-CoV-2 infection or an uninfected control (not recorded which). The CDR3 region reads CASSDPGRSYEQYF. The bases are TGTGCCAGCAGCGATCCCGGGCGCTCCTACGAGCAGTACTTC.